What follows are 26 T cell receptor beta chains derived from one specimen sequenced in a study of T cells after yellow fever vaccination. TCRdb re-analysed the 5' RACE reads in MiXCR, keeping a single row per CDR3 protein. Of just over 250,000 distinct CDR3 sequences in the sample, around 4.9% were seen once. The sample in question was CD4+ T cells sorted from PBMCs, obtained on the day of the yellow fever booster vaccination. The origin of the receptors is a young man who received the YFV17D yellow fever vaccine.

This clonotype was counted a few times. The genes are TRBV5-8 and TRBJ1-1, with 11 bases aligning to TRBD1. The CDR3 runs to 16 residues. Germline values: CDR1 SGHTS, CDR2 YDEGEE. With 5 bases clipped from V and 1 base from J, the junction kept 7 bases outside the gene matches. The CDR3 reads CASRRDRGARNTEAFF. In DNA form, the CDR3 reads TGTGCCAGCAGACGGGACAGGGGGGCGAGGAACACTGAAGCTTTCTTT. The variable domain in full, with the rest retrieved from reference TRBV5-8 and TRBJ1-1, is EAGVTQSPTHLIKTRGQQATLRCSPISGHTSVYWYQQALGLGLQFLLWYDEGEERNRGNFPPRFSGRQFPNYSSELNVNALELEDSALYLCASRRDRGARNTEAFFGQGTRLTVV.

This chain links TRBV5-1 with TRBJ2-3, with D possibly matching TRBD2 (6 bases). V was clipped by 4 bases and J by 2 bases, with 11 bases between them. This CDR3 spans 14 amino acids. Germline CDR1 is SGHRS and CDR2 is YFSETQ. CDR3 loop: CASSLPDYTDTQYF. DNA of the CDR3: TGCGCCAGCAGCCTCCCGGACTACACAGATACGCAGTATTTT.

This clonotype was seen a handful of times. The V gene is TRBV4-3, the J gene TRBJ1-4; the D gene is possibly TRBD1 (6 bases). V lost 7 bases and J lost 6, with 18 bases in between. The germline CDR1 and CDR2 sequences are LGHNA and YSLEER. The CDR3 is made up of 15 amino acids. This chain's CDR3 is CASTLQGTGYEKLFF. CDR3 in DNA: TGCGCCAGCACCCTTCAGGGTACAGGGTATGAAAAACTGTTTTTT.

This CDR3 is CASMRTGQETQYF. CDR3 nucleotides: TGTGCCAGCATGCGGACAGGGCAAGAGACCCAGTACTTC. This chain uses TRBV7-8 with TRBJ2-5; 8 bases map to TRBD1. The CDR3 consists of 13 residues. V lost 7 bases, J lost 2 bases, and 3 bases stayed unmatched. Germline loops: CDR1 SGHVS, CDR2 FQNEAQ.

A few counts support this clonotype. The chain has TRBV5-1 and TRBJ2-6; perhaps TRBD2 as D (6 bases). Trimming pared 4 bases from V and 0 bases from J, leaving 14 bases between. Germline V CDR1 and CDR2: SGHRS, YFSETQ. This CDR3 is 17 amino acids long. In DNA form, the CDR3 reads TGCGCCAGCAGCCCGGGAGTGATAACCTCTGGGGCCAACGTCCTGACTTTC. Translation gives CASSPGVITSGANVLTF.

This clonotype was recorded many times. V usage is TRBV7-2 and J usage is TRBJ2-2; no firm D call. The CDR3 extends over 15 amino acids. V was clipped by 6 bases and J by 0 bases, with 11 bases between them. The germline V gene encodes CDR1 SGHTA and CDR2 FQGNSA. CDR3 nucleotide sequence: TGTGCCAGCAGTCCCACAATAACGAACACCGGGGAGCTGTTTTTT. Translated, it gives CASSPTITNTGELFF.

Only a few counts were recorded for this clonotype. The rearrangement joins TRBV5-4 to TRBJ2-5, with D perhaps matching TRBD1 (5 bases). The CDR3 consists of 14 residues. Trimming stripped 0 bases from V and 5 bases from J, with 11 bases between. Per the germline V gene, CDR1 is SGHNT and CDR2 is YYREEE (reference sequence). The CDR3 loop is CASSLDRPRETQYF. The CDR3 DNA sequence: TGTGCCAGCAGCTTGGACAGGCCCCGGGAGACCCAGTACTTC.

This chain joins TRBV20-1 and TRBJ2-3; 9 bases are shared with TRBD2. The germline V gene has CDR1 DFQATT and CDR2 SNEGSKA (reference sequence). The V and J ends lost 0 bases and 5 bases, in that order; junction bases with no gene match: 6. The CDR3 loop spans 15 amino acids. CDR3 coding DNA: TGCAGTGCTAGAGATGGCGGGGGGGCTGGAGATACGCAGTATTTT. It codes for CSARDGGGAGDTQYF.

This clonotype was detected only a few times. The chain recombines TRBV28 with TRBJ2-7; 12 bases agree with TRBD1. V gave up 4 bases and J gave up 6 bases; unmatched junction bases: 7. The CDR3 extends over 15 amino acids. Germline V lookup: CDR1 MDHEN, CDR2 SYDVKM. CDR3 residues: CASSSSGTGGSEQYV. The CDR3 coding sequence is TGTGCCAGCAGTTCCTCCGGGACAGGGGGCTCCGAGCAGTACGTC.

This clonotype was seen ten or more times. The chain combines TRBV20-1 with TRBJ2-5; D uncertain. The CDR3 totals 12 residues. Germline CDR1 is DFQATT and CDR2 is SNEGSKA (reference sequence). The V gene lost 3 bases and the J gene lost 2 bases, with 7 bases spanning the gap. As DNA, the CDR3 is TGCAGTGCTAGTAACAAGCAAGAGACCCAGTACTTC. Amino acids: CSASNKQETQYF.

This clonotype was recorded a few times. The chain has TRBV20-1 and TRBJ1-5; 7 nucleotides align to TRBD1. Germline CDR1 is DFQATT and CDR2 is SNEGSKA (reference sequence). V shed 1 base and J 5 bases; nucleotides not matched to a gene: 11. This CDR3 is 16 amino acids long. This CDR3 is CSARGNDRAADQPQHF. DNA for the CDR3: TGCAGTGCTAGAGGAAACGACAGGGCTGCGGATCAGCCCCAGCATTTT.

This clonotype came up many times. The rearrangement links TRBV5-5 to TRBJ2-3; the D gene is possibly TRBD1 (6 bases). Per germline, CDR1 SGHKS and CDR2 YYEKEE (reference sequence). Trimming stripped 3 bases from V and 4 bases from J, with 12 bases between. The CDR3 is made up of 14 amino acids. DNA for the CDR3: TGTGCCAGCAGCTCGACAGGATTCGCAGATACGCAGTATTTT. Translation gives CASSSTGFADTQYF.

At least ten counts were recorded for this clonotype. This sequence joins TRBV23-1 and TRBJ2-1; either TRBD1 or TRBD2 may fit D (5 bases each). TRBV23-1 falls under the ORF class, with uncertain function. V gave up 6 bases and J gave up 0 bases, with 15 bases separating them. The CDR3 has 16 residues. CDR3 residues: CASRPPAGSSYNEQFF. CDR3 bases: TGCGCCAGCAGGCCCCCGGCAGGGAGCTCCTACAATGAGCAGTTCTTC.

The rearrangement joins TRBV4-3 to TRBJ1-4; D is unclear. This CDR3 spans 15 amino acids. Germline V gene sequence: CDR1 LGHNA, CDR2 YSLEER. V was shortened by 2 bases and J by 7 bases, with 14 bases between the two germline ends. The CDR3 spells CASSQYSPGGEKLFF. The CDR3 coding sequence is TGCGCCAGCAGCCAATACAGCCCGGGAGGTGAAAAACTGTTTTTT.

The rearrangement uses TRBV7-3 and TRBJ1-6, with D tentatively TRBD1 (6 bases). This CDR3 has 15 amino acids. V was cut by 2 bases and J by 7 bases, with 12 bases left in between. Per the germline V gene, CDR1 is SGHTA and CDR2 is FQGTGA. Here the CDR3 DNA reads TGTGCCAGCAGCTTAGAGGGACATTCCAATTCACCCCTCCACTTT. Translating gives CASSLEGHSNSPLHF.

This clonotype occurred many times. V usage is TRBV28 and J usage is TRBJ2-3; 9 positions agree with TRBD2. Germline V gene data show CDR1 as MDHEN and CDR2 as SYDVKM. V shed 2 bases, J shed 7 bases, and the junction held 4 bases outside the gene matches. This CDR3 spans 14 amino acids. DNA for the CDR3: TGTGCCAGCAGTTTAGCGGCGGGGGGGTATACGCAGTATTTT. It specifies CASSLAAGGYTQYF.

This clonotype has more than one count but fewer than ten. This chain uses TRBV15 with TRBJ2-4; no reliable D call. Trimming stripped 5 bases from V and 2 bases from J, with 7 bases between. The CDR3 covers 13 residues. Germline V gives CDR1 LNHNV, CDR2 YYDKDF (reference sequence). CDR3 in amino acids: CATSGVTKNIQYF. Written as DNA, the CDR3 is TGTGCCACCAGCGGAGTAACCAAAAACATTCAGTACTTC.

V usage is TRBV6-6 and J usage is TRBJ1-6; no clear D. Between the trimmed V and J ends, which lost 2 bases and 2 bases, there was a span of 7 bases. CDR3 length: 15 residues. Germline assignment: CDR1 MNHNY and CDR2 SVGAGI (reference sequence). This CDR3 is CASSYPFAYNSPLHF. In nucleotides, the CDR3 is TGTGCCAGCAGTTACCCGTTCGCCTATAATTCACCCCTCCACTTT.

The rearrangement uses TRBV10-3 and TRBJ1-4; D possibly corresponds to TRBD1 (5 bases). The germline V gene has CDR1 ENHRY and CDR2 SYGVKD. V was shortened by 3 bases and J by 7 bases, with 18 bases between the two germline ends. This CDR3 is 16 amino acids long. The CDR3 DNA follows: TGTGCCATCAGTGACGGGGCTGGAGCGAGCGGTGAAAAACTGTTTTTT. This codes for CAISDGAGASGEKLFF.

The gene calls are TRBV29-1 and TRBJ1-3; possibly TRBD1 for D (6 bases). CDR3 length: 13 amino acids. Between the trimmed V and J ends, which lost 4 bases and 3 bases, there was a span of 10 bases. Germline V gene sequence: CDR1 SQVTM, CDR2 ANQGSEA. In DNA form, the CDR3 reads TGCAGCGTTGCTAGCAGGGGTGGAAACACCATATATTTT. This sequence encodes CSVASRGGNTIYF.

The chain links TRBV27 to TRBJ2-3; D might be TRBD1 or TRBD2, each matching 5 bases. Germline V gives CDR1 MNHEY, CDR2 SMNVEV (reference sequence). The CDR3 spans 14 residues. V gave up 6 bases and J gave up 8 bases, with 18 bases separating them. CDR3 in DNA: TGTGCCAGCAGCCGGGACCGACTTTGGGGTACGCAGTATTTT. Its protein product is CASSRDRLWGTQYF.

V is TRBV12-2 and J is TRBJ1-5. TRBV12-2 is tagged as a pseudogene. The CDR3 length is 15 residues. This chain's CDR3 is CASPTVDGGNQPQHF. The CDR3 DNA reads TGTGCAAGCCCTACCGTTGACGGGGGCAATCAGCCCCAGCATTTT.

This rearrangement joins TRBV6-6 to TRBJ1-3, with 7 bases matching TRBD1. From germline, CDR1 is MNHNY and CDR2 SVGAGI (reference sequence). The ends lost 10 bases at V and 0 bases at J; junction bases unmatched: 6. CDR3 length: 14 residues. The CDR3 coding sequence is TGTGCCACCCGGGACAGTCTCTCTGGAAACACCATATATTTT. Its protein product is CATRDSLSGNTIYF.

V is TRBV10-2 and J is TRBJ1-5; D is perhaps TRBD1 (5 bases). This CDR3 is built from 12 residues. The germline CDR1 and CDR2 sequences are WSHSY and SAAADI. Trimming took 8 bases from V and 2 from J, leaving 7 bases between them. The CDR3 bases are TGCGCCAGCGGGGGTGGCAATCAGCCCCAGCATTTT. This codes for CASGGGNQPQHF.

This clonotype was detected only a few times. The CDR3 DNA reads as TGTGCCAGCAGCTCCTCAGGGGGCGCGGGCAATCAGCCCCAGCATTTT. Translated, it gives CASSSSGGAGNQPQHF. This rearrangement joins TRBV5-5 to TRBJ1-5; TRBD1 matches at 8 bases. Germline trimming cut 3 bases from V and 2 bases from J; bases unmatched to any gene: 7. This CDR3 has 16 residues. Germline loops: CDR1 SGHKS, CDR2 YYEKEE (reference sequence).

At least ten counts were recorded for this clonotype. The chain combines TRBV11-2 with TRBJ2-3; D is possibly TRBD2 (5 bases). The CDR3 runs to 14 residues. The V gene lost 4 bases and the J gene lost 8 bases, with 16 bases spanning the gap. From germline, CDR1 is SGHAT and CDR2 FQNNGV. The CDR3 is CASSSPRGRGTQYF. The CDR3, as DNA: TGTGCCAGCAGCTCACCCCGCGGCCGGGGTACGCAGTATTTT.